A selection of T cell receptor beta chains follows, all from one sample in a study of blood T cells in healthy people across ages. TCRdb processed the 5' RACE reads anew with MiXCR; each CDR3 protein has one entry. The profile covers about 1.5 million distinct CDR3 sequences, with approximately 43% appearing a single time and 4% taken by the ten largest. Sequencing was done on a sample of blood. All receptors come from a woman between 18 and 30 years old in good health. Both conserved end residues are part of each CDR3. D genes are given only for firm matches. Some rows have no size entry. The others give once, few or many, or a class for an expanded clone.

J gene,V gene,D gene,clone size,CDR3 length,CDR3 DNA,CDR3 protein
TRBJ2-4,TRBV27,-,few,17,TGTGCCAGCAGTTTTATAGCCCCCGCCGGAGCCAAAAACATTCAGTACTTC,CASSFIAPAGAKNIQYF
TRBJ1-5,TRBV9,TRBD1,-,18,TGTGCCAGCAGTATTCCGGGACAGACCTTATATAGCAATCAGCCCCAGCATTTT,CASSIPGQTLYSNQPQHF
TRBJ2-5,TRBV7-2,-,once,17,TGTGCCAGCAGCTTAGGGGGCAGTCTAAAACGACAAGAGACCCAGTACTTC,CASSLGGSLKRQETQYF
TRBJ1-5,TRBV12-3/TRBV12-4,-,few,16,TGTGCCAGCAGTTTCGGACATACTCATAGCAATCAGCCCCAGCATTTT,CASSFGHTHSNQPQHF
TRBJ1-2,TRBV20-1,-,-,12,TGCAGTGCTAGAGTGGAGAGCTATGGCTACACCTTC,CSARVESYGYTF
TRBJ2-3,TRBV4-3,TRBD2,few,16,TGCGCCAGCAGCCCCCTGGCTAGCGGTAGCACAGATACGCAGTATTTT,CASSPLASGSTDTQYF
TRBJ1-4,TRBV7-2,-,-,15,TGTGCCAGCAGCTTAGCCTCCGGGCCTAATGAAAAACTGTTTTTT,CASSLASGPNEKLFF
TRBJ2-7,TRBV20-1,-,many,13,TGCAGTGCTCGTCCCCGTCTTACCTACGAGCAGTACTTC,CSARPRLTYEQYF
TRBJ1-6,TRBV28,-,-,16,TGTGCCAGCAGTGCTACGGAGGGGGACGGGAATTCACCCCTCCACTTT,CASSATEGDGNSPLHF
TRBJ2-7,TRBV4-3,-,-,14,TGCGCCAGCAGCCAAGGAACTATGGCCTACGAGCAGTACTTC,CASSQGTMAYEQYF
TRBJ2-1,TRBV5-1,TRBD1,few,13,TGCGCCGGCCGGACAGGCGAGGGCAATGAGCAGTTCTTC,CAGRTGEGNEQFF
TRBJ1-2,TRBV12-5,TRBD1,-,16,TGTGCTAGTGGTACGTGGGACAGGGCGCCATCCTATGGCTACATCTTC,CASGTWDRAPSYGYIF
TRBJ2-5,TRBV7-2,TRBD2,few,13,TGTGCCAGCAGTCGCGGGGGGGAGGAGACCCAGTACTTC,CASSRGGEETQYF
TRBJ2-5,TRBV29-1,TRBD1,-,15,TGCAGCGTTGAATTCTCTGGACAGGGAAAAGAGACCCAGTACTTC,CSVEFSGQGKETQYF
TRBJ1-5,TRBV3-1,-,-,17,TGTGCCAGCAGCCAAGGATTGCGGGGTAAGAGCAATCAGCCCCAGCATTTT,CASSQGLRGKSNQPQHF
TRBJ1-2,TRBV4-1,-,-,15,TGCGCCAGCAGCCAACAGCCGTTGAGCAACTATGGCTACACCTTC,CASSQQPLSNYGYTF
TRBJ2-3,TRBV20-1,TRBD2,-,16,TGCAGTGCTAGCAGCCGGGCGGGGGAGCGGACAGATACGCAGTATTTT,CSASSRAGERTDTQYF
TRBJ2-4,TRBV5-1,-,few,16,TGCGCCAGCAGCTTAGGACAGATTCTAGCCAAAAACATTCAGTACTTC,CASSLGQILAKNIQYF
TRBJ2-7,TRBV4-3,-,few,16,TGCGCCAGCAGCCGGATTTCGGCAGGAGATATCTACGAGCAGTACTTC,CASSRISAGDIYEQYF
TRBJ2-7,TRBV29-1,TRBD1,-,15,TGCAGCGTGTTTGGGGGACAGTTTGGGGTTTACGAGCAGTACTTC,CSVFGGQFGVYEQYF
TRBJ2-3,TRBV2,-,-,16,TGTGCCAGCAGCTCACCTCGCGGAGGGAGCACAGATACGCAGTATTTT,CASSSPRGGSTDTQYF
TRBJ2-3,TRBV6-5,TRBD1,few,15,TGTGCCAGCAGCCCAGGGACAGGGGGGAGGGATACGCAGTATTTT,CASSPGTGGRDTQYF
TRBJ2-7,TRBV6-5,-,few,12,TGTGCCAGCACTAGCCATACCTACGAGCAGTACTTC,CASTSHTYEQYF
TRBJ2-4,TRBV28,-,-,16,-,CASSTSTSGRASAQYF
TRBJ2-7,TRBV2,-,-,15,TGTGCCAGCATAAGTTCGGCAGGGAGCATCTACGAGCAGTACTTC,CASISSAGSIYEQYF
TRBJ1-6,TRBV7-9,-,-,14,TGTGCCAGCAGCAAGGACAGAACTGATTCACCCCTCCACTTT,CASSKDRTDSPLHF
TRBJ1-1,TRBV4-3,-,-,19,TGCGCCAGCAGCCAAGAAGTGGTAAGCAGGAAGAGAGAGTCCACTGAAGCTTTCTTT,CASSQEVVSRKRESTEAFF
TRBJ1-1,TRBV12-5,-,-,17,TGTGCTAGTGGTTTGGTCGCGAGGGGGGTCAGGAACACTGAAGCTTTCTTT,CASGLVARGVRNTEAFF
TRBJ2-2,TRBV6-5,-,-,13,TGTGCCAGCAGCCCAGGGTGGGCCGGGGAGCTGTTTTTT,CASSPGWAGELFF
TRBJ2-7,TRBV27,-,-,14,TGTGCCAGCAGTTTAAAAAGTCTTAGTGGCGAGCAGTACTTC,CASSLKSLSGEQYF
TRBJ1-1,TRBV19,-,few,14,TGTGCCAGTAGTCCTGGGCCCGCCTTTGCTGAAGCTTTCTTT,CASSPGPAFAEAFF
TRBJ2-7,TRBV12-3/TRBV12-4,-,-,15,TGTGCCAGCAGTTTAGTCCCGGCTAGCTCCCACGAGCAGTACTTC,CASSLVPASSHEQYF
TRBJ2-7,TRBV20-1,-,-,15,TGCAGTGCTAGAGGTCTTTTGGGGGCGAACTACGAGCAGTACTTC,CSARGLLGANYEQYF
TRBJ2-7,TRBV10-2,-,-,13,TGCGCCAGCGGCCAGGTTACCTACAATGAGCAGTACTTC,CASGQVTYNEQYF
TRBJ2-3,TRBV7-2,-,-,13,TGTGCCAGCAGCTCCCCTGGCGGGTCGGCGCAGTATTTT,CASSSPGGSAQYF
TRBJ2-3,TRBV4-1,-,-,14,TGCGCCAGCAGCGGGGTCCCTTCCACAGATACGCAGTATTTT,CASSGVPSTDTQYF
TRBJ2-1,TRBV27,TRBD2,many,16,TGTGCCAGCAGTTCCCCCAGGACGGGAGGGAACAATGAGCAGTTCTTC,CASSSPRTGGNNEQFF
TRBJ1-2,TRBV3-1,-,few,15,TGTGCCAGCAGCCACGAACGCAGGAACAGCTATGGCTACACCTTC,CASSHERRNSYGYTF
TRBJ2-7,TRBV6-5,-,-,15,TGTGCCAGCAGCTTACGTAGGGGCGGCACCTACGAGCAGTACTTC,CASSLRRGGTYEQYF
TRBJ1-2,TRBV20-1,-,few,16,TGCAGTGCTAGAGATACCAGGGGCCGAGATAACTCTGGCTACACCTTC,CSARDTRGRDNSGYTF
TRBJ2-5,TRBV20-1,-,-,12,TGCAGTGCTAGAGAATCTCCCGAGACCCAGTACTTC,CSARESPETQYF
TRBJ1-1,TRBV4-1,-,-,13,TGCGCCAGCAGCCAGGAACAAGGGACGCGCGCTTTCTTT,CASSQEQGTRAFF